This T cell receptor beta chain was captured in a study of post-analysis software for immune sequencing data. This clonotype has just one count. Its antigen is undetermined. Study-wide findings and caveats: Roughly 5 TRBV segments occurring more often in patients than controls included TRBV5-6, TRBV5-1 and TRBV20-1.

The authors incorporated unique molecular identifiers into the TCR beta cDNA libraries. TCRdb fed the PCR reads into MiXCR, producing one record per CDR3 protein. The sample lists some 700,000 distinct CDR3 sequences, approximately 60% occurring once. Germline V CDR1 and CDR2: DFQATT, SNEGSKA (reference sequence). This CDR3 has 15 amino acids. V shed 3 bases and J 6 bases; nucleotides not matched to a gene: 13. The origin of this receptor is a girl aged 2-9 years with multiple sclerosis. The chain links TRBV20-1 to TRBJ2-7; TRBD1 agrees at 8 bases. Input material: blood. DNA for the CDR3: TGCAGTGCTAGGGGGAGCGAGGGACAGGCCTTCGAGCAGTACTTC. Its translation: CSARGSEGQAFEQYF.